This T cell receptor beta chain was identified during a study of blood T cell repertoires in COVID-19. Background on the study: Samples taken during acute and convalescent COVID-19 were collected in the United States, Italy and Spain. Sample material is recorded as cDNA or gDNA derived from T cells, B-cell-depleted T cells, or PBMCs.

Generated by immunoSEQ multiplex PCR, the TCRdb table keeps only in-frame clones and is missing some. The table has approximately 300,000 clones, about nine tenths seen once. CDR3 length: 13 residues. Germline lookup yields CDR1 MDHEN and CDR2 SYDVKM. Trimming took 5 bases from V and 8 from J, leaving 16 bases between them. Enrollment of patients from Seattle took place during active infection, with longitudinal follow-up. The chain joins TRBV28 to TRBJ2-7, with TRBD2 as a possible D gene (6 bases). The receptor's source is a woman in her fifties or sixties with COVID-19, enrolled during active disease. The sample was peripheral blood. The CDR3 is CASSIPGTRQQYF. CDR3 nucleotide sequence: TGTGCCAGCAGTATCCCCGGGACTCGCCAGCAGTACTTC. Variable domain in full (rest from reference TRBV28 and TRBJ2-7): DVKVTQSSRYLVKRTGEKVFLECVQDMDHENMFWYRQDPGLGLRLIYFSYDVKMKEKGDIPEGYSVSREKKERFSLILESASTNQTSMYLCASSIPGTRQQYFGPGTRLTVT.